This entry describes one TCR beta chain. This sample is part of a study of blood T cell repertoires in COVID-19. About the study: Collection of acute and convalescent COVID-19 samples took place in the United States, Italy and Spain. PBMCs, B-cell-depleted T cells, or T cells were the source of the cDNA or gDNA that made up the material.

Source study methods: Amplified reference gene primers provided the basis for estimating nucleated cell counts. Profiling relied on immunoSEQ multiplex PCR, and the TCRdb table lists in-frame clones only, not all of them. D and trimming come from the DNA, and the V and J calls and clone size come from that table. Among roughly 190,000 clones listed, roughly three quarters were seen once. Sequencing was done on a sample of peripheral blood. This clonotype originated in a woman between 45 and 65 years old with active or convalescent COVID-19.

The CDR3: CASISRVGGYTF. CDR3 nucleotide sequence: TGTGCCAGCATATCGAGGGTAGGGGGCTACACCTTC. The chain recombines TRBV2 with TRBJ1-2; no firm D call. Germline CDR1 is SNHLY and CDR2 is FYNNEI. The germline V and J ends were trimmed by 7 bases and 8 bases, with 14 bases remaining between them. The CDR3 extends over 12 amino acids.